This entry describes one T cell receptor beta chain. Its antigen is not known. Blood specimens came from baseline, cycle 4 day 1, and cycle 7 day 1. The data were taken from a study of OX40 agonist ivuxolimab in advanced cancers. Regarding the study as a whole: Antigen targets of the expanded peripheral T cells went undetermined. At 0.1 to 3.0 mg/kg, clonal expansion of CD4+ and CD8+ blood T cells had occurred by week 6.

Sequenced by immunoSEQ multiplex PCR; TCRdb stores in-frame clones only, minus some. The repertoire holds 40,000 to 50,000 clones, with about 91% as singletons. Germline values: CDR1 SEHNR, CDR2 FQNEAQ (reference sequence). Trimming removed 6 bases at V and 8 bases at J, with 14 bases between. The CDR3 has 13 amino acids. The rearrangement links TRBV7-9 to TRBJ2-1; D is uncertain. This TCR was recovered from an adult with an advanced solid tumor such as melanoma, head and neck, liver or kidney cancer. The specimen was CD4+ or CD8+ T cells sorted from blood, collected in a trial of the OX40 agonist ivuxolimab. CDR3 region: CASSSQTSYEQFF. The CDR3 DNA follows: TGTGCCAGCAGTTCCCAGACATCTTATGAGCAGTTCTTC.